These 14 T cell receptor beta chains were sequenced from one sample in a study of blood T cell repertoires in COVID-19. The assay was immunoSEQ multiplex PCR, and TCRdb's table has in-frame clones only and misses some. Of roughly 250,000 clones in the sample, approximately 85% were seen once. The sequenced sample consisted of peripheral blood. These receptors were obtained from a man in his fifties or sixties with acute or convalescent COVID-19.

V usage is TRBV30 and J usage is TRBJ2-7, with D hard to call. V shed 2 bases and J shed 0 bases, with 8 bases lying between them. The CDR3 totals 13 residues. CDR1 is GTSNPN and CDR2 is SVGIG in the germline V gene (reference sequence). CDR3 nucleotide sequence: TGTGCCTGGAGTAACACAGTCTCCTACGAGCAGTACTTC. This codes for CAWSNTVSYEQYF.

The chain couples TRBV4-1 to TRBJ1-2; a possible D gene is TRBD1 (5 bases). The CDR3 contains 15 residues. Germline V CDR1 and CDR2: MGHRA, YSYEKL. Trimming cost V 1 base and J 2 bases, with 11 bases left between them. The CDR3 nucleotides are TGCGCCAGCAGCCAAGGGGAGGGACGGAACTATGGCTACACCTTC. Translated, it gives CASSQGEGRNYGYTF.

The chain recombines TRBV11-1 with TRBJ1-1; D perhaps matches TRBD1 (6 bases). V was shortened by 5 bases and J by 10 bases, with 17 bases between the two germline ends. The CDR3 length is 13 residues. CDR1 is SGHAT, CDR2 FQDESV, per germline (reference sequence). CDR3 nucleotide sequence: TGTGCCAGCAGCAGTGGGGGAGGGACAAGAGCTTTCTTT. This gives the protein CASSSGGGTRAFF.

The V and J genes are TRBV12-3 or TRBV12-4 and TRBJ1-1; TRBD1 might be the D (5 bases). Trimming shortened V by 5 bases and J by 6 bases, and 10 bases separated the two germline ends. CDR3 size: 12 residues. The CDR3 loop reads CASSPDSAEAFF. DNA of the CDR3: TGTGCCAGCAGTCCAGACAGTGCTGAAGCTTTCTTT.

The chain links TRBV25-1 to TRBJ2-5, with no clear D. This CDR3 comprises 13 residues. Germline CDR1 is MGHDK and CDR2 is SYGVNS. Trimming took off 8 bases at V and 2 bases at J, with 12 bases between the two ends. This CDR3 reads CASHSRLQETQYF. The CDR3 DNA reads as TGTGCCAGCCACAGCAGGTTACAAGAGACCCAGTACTTC.

J is TRBJ2-7 and V is TRBV10-3; no clear D gene. CDR3 length equals 12 residues. V was shortened by 2 bases and J by 5 bases, with 7 bases between the two germline ends. CDR1 and CDR2 from the germline V gene are ENHRY and SYGVKD. CDR3 nucleotide sequence: TGTGCCATCAGTGAGCTATCTGACGAGCAGTACTTC. Its protein is CAISELSDEQYF.

The chain combines TRBV10-3 with TRBJ1-2, with TRBD1 matching over 7 bases. This CDR3 spans 14 amino acids. CDR1 and CDR2 (germline): ENHRY, SYGVKD. The ends lost 8 bases at V and 1 base at J; junction bases unmatched: 7. The CDR3 DNA sequence: TGTGCCATCTCCCGGGACAGCGTTAACTATGGCTACACCTTC. Translated, it gives CAISRDSVNYGYTF.

This rearrangement joins TRBV7-8 to TRBJ2-1; the match to TRBD2 covers 7 bases. Germline-derived CDR1 and CDR2 are SGHVS and FQNEAQ. The CDR3 length is 15 residues. Trimming removed 1 base from V and 4 bases from J; junction bases left unmatched: 4. DNA of the CDR3: TGTGCCAGCAGCTTAGTCGGCGGGAGATACAATGAGCAGTTCTTC. Amino acid sequence: CASSLVGGRYNEQFF.

The rearrangement joins TRBV11-2 to TRBJ2-7, with a tentative D call TRBD2 (6 bases). Germline lookup yields CDR1 SGHAT and CDR2 FQNNGV. The ends were cut back, 4 bases at V and 2 bases at J, with 18 bases in the middle. The CDR3 is 16 residues long. Here the CDR3 DNA reads TGTGCCAGCAGCTCGAGAGGTTGGGACTCAACCTACGAGCAGTACTTC. Its protein product is CASSSRGWDSTYEQYF.

The chain combines TRBV7-9 with TRBJ2-7, with D perhaps TRBD2 (6 bases). Trimming shortened V by 3 bases and J by 6 bases, and 18 bases separated the two germline ends. Germline V gene data show CDR1 as SEHNR and CDR2 as FQNEAQ (reference sequence). There are 15 residues in the CDR3. This CDR3 reads CASSFREPDGSEQYF. The CDR3 DNA reads TGTGCCAGCAGCTTCCGGGAGCCGGATGGGTCCGAGCAGTACTTC.

CDR3 loop: CASPGSGTEAFF. In DNA, the CDR3 is TGTGCCAGCCCTGGATCGGGAACTGAAGCTTTCTTT. The V gene is TRBV28, the J gene TRBJ1-1, with D unclear. Trimming pared 8 bases from V and 5 bases from J, leaving 12 bases between. From germline, CDR1 is MDHEN and CDR2 SYDVKM. There are 12 residues in the CDR3.

The chain joins TRBV18 to TRBJ1-1, with TRBD1 as a possible D gene (6 bases). The length of the CDR3 is 14 residues. Trimming stripped 11 bases from V and 4 bases from J, with 20 bases between. Germline lookup yields CDR1 KGHSH and CDR2 LQKENI. The CDR3: CAARVGGNPTEAFF. The DNA of the CDR3 is TGTGCCGCTAGAGTAGGGGGAAATCCCACTGAAGCTTTCTTT. Supplemented by reference TRBV18 and TRBJ1-1, the full variable domain reads NAGVMQNPRHLVRRRGQEARLRCSPMKGHSHVYWYRQLPEEGLKFMVYLQKENIIDESGMPKERFSAEFPKEGPSILRIQQVVRGDSAAYFCAARVGGNPTEAFFGQGTRLTVV.

The V call is TRBV5-4, the J call TRBJ1-2, with TRBD1 identical over 7 bases. This CDR3 spans 13 amino acids. Germline trimming cut 0 bases from V and 9 bases from J; bases unmatched to any gene: 5. Germline V gene sequence: CDR1 SGHNT, CDR2 YYREEE (reference sequence). The CDR3 sequence is CASSLATGNRYTF. The CDR3 DNA is TGTGCCAGCAGCTTGGCGACAGGGAACCGCTACACCTTC.

J is TRBJ1-1 and V is TRBV30; a possible D gene is TRBD1 (6 bases). V shed 3 bases and J shed 5 bases, with 16 bases lying between them. The CDR3 totals 14 residues. Germline values: CDR1 GTSNPN, CDR2 SVGIG (reference sequence). The CDR3 DNA sequence: TGTGCCTGGAGCCCCCGGGGGGCTTGGACTGAAGCTTTCTTT. Residues: CAWSPRGAWTEAFF.